This TCR beta chain was identified during a study of beta chain features in type 1 diabetes. About the research overall: Cell yields, gender and age were similar in healthy donors and patients. The study's findings and limits: Healthy donors had naive, central memory and Treg TCRB repertoires that appeared less similar than those seen among patients. Whether HLA type influences TCRB rearrangement remained unresolved here.

Since all of the isolated RNA was reverse transcribed, expressed TCRB transcripts were what got sequenced. Produced via immunoSEQ multiplex PCR; TCRdb's table is partial and in-frame only. The sample lists fewer than 250,000 clones, 68% occurring once. This clone occurred a few times. Its specificity is unknown. The CDR3 has 15 amino acids. Trimming removed 1 base from V and 0 bases from J, with 10 bases in between. Germline V gene lookup returns CDR1 MGHDK and CDR2 SYGVNS. The TCR sequence derives from a man aged 25 to 40 in good health. J is TRBJ2-7 and V is TRBV25-1, with D uncertain. Sequencing was performed on naive CD4+ T cells from blood. In nucleotides, the CDR3 is TGTGCCAGCAGTGAATGGAGCAGTAGCTCCTACGAGCAGTACTTC. Translated: CASSEWSSSSYEQYF.